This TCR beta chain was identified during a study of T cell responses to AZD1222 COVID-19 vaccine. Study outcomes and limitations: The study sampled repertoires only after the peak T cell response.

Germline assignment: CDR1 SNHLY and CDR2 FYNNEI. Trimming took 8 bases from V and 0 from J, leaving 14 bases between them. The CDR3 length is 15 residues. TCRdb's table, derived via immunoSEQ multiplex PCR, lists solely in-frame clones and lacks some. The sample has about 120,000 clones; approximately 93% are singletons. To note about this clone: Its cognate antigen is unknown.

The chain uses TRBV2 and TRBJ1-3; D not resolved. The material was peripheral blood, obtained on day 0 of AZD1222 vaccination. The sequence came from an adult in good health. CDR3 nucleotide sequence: TGTGCCAGCTCGTCCGGCAGCCGCTCTGGAAACACCATATATTTT. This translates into CASSSGSRSGNTIYF.